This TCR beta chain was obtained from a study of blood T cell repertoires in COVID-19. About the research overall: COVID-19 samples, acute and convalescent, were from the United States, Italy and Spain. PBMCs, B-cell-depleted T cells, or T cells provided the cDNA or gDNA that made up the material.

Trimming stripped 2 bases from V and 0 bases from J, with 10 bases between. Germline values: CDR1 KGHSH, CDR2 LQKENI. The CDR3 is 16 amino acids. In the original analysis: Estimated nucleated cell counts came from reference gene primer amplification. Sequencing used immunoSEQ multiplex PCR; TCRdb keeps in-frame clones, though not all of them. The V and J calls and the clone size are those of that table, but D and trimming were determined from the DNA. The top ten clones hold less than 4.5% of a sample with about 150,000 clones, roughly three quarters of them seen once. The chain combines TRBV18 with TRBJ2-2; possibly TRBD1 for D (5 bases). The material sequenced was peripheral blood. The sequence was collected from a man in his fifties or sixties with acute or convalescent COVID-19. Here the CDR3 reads CASSPGLGANTGELFF. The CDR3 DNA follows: TGTGCCAGCTCACCAGGGTTAGGGGCGAACACCGGGGAGCTGTTTTTT.